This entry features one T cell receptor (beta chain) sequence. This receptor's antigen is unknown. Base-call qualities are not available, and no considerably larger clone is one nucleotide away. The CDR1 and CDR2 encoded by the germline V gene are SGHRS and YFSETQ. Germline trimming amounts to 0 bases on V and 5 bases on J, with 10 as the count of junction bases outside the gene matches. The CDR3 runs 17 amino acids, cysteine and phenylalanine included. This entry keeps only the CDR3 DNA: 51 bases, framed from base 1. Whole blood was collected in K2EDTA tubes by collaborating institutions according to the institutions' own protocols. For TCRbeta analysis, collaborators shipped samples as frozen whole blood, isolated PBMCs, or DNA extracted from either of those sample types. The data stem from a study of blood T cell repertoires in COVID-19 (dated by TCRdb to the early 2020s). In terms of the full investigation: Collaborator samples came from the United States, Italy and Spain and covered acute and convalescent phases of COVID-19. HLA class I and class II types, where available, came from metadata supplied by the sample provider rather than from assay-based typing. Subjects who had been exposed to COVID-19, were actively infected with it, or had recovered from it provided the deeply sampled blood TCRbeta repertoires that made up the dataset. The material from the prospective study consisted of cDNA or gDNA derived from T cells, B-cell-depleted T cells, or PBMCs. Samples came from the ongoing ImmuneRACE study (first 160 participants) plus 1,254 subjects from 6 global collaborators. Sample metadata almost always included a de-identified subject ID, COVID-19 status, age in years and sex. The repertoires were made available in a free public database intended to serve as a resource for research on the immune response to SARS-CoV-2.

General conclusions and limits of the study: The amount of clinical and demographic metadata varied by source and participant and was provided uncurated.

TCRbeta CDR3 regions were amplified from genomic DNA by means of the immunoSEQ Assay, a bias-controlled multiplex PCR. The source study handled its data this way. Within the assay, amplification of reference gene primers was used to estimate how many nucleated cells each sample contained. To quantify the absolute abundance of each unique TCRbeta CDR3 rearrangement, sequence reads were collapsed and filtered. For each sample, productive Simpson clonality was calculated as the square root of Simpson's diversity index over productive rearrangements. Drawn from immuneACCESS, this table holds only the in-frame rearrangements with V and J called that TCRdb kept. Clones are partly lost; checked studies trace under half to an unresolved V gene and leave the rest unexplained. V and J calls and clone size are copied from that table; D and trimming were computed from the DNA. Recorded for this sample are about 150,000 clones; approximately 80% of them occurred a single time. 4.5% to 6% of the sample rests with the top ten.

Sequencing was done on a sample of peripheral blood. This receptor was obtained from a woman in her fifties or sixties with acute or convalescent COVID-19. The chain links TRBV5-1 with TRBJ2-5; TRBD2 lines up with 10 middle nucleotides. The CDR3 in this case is CASSLAVSGGAGETQYF. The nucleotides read TGCGCCAGCAGCTTGGCCGTCAGCGGGGGGGCCGGGGAGACCCAGTACTTC. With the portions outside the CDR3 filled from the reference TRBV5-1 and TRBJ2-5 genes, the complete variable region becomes KAGVTQTPRYLIKTRGQQVTLSCSPISGHRSVSWYQQTPGQGLQFLFEYFSETQRNKGNFPGRFSGRQFSNSRSEMNVSTLELGDSALYLCASSLAVSGGAGETQYFGPGTRLLVL.